This TCR beta chain was sequenced for a study of prognosis after radiotherapy for stage I lung cancer (dated by TCRdb to about 2021). Some background on the complete study: Between early 2018 and early 2019, nineteen patients with stage I NSCLC were enrolled in Nanjing, China. Enrolled patients comprised about 13 with newly diagnosed primary stage I lung tumors and five with oligometastatic NSCLC after surgical resection of the primary tumor. All patients were regarded as medically inoperable, because of comorbidities in 11 to 12 patients and refusal of surgery in several patients. The cohort comprised 10 to 15 men and several women with a median age of around 70 years, ranging from about 53 to 90 years. Tumor histology was squamous cell carcinoma in more than five patients and adenocarcinoma in twelve. SBRT was delivered in 3 to 5 fractions with a biologically effective dose of at least 100 Gy, and image-guided IMRT or VMAT was used for delivery. In every patient, SBRT was given without any concurrent therapy. Four of the 19 patients developed distant metastases after SBRT, at a median of around seven months; the other 15 showed no significant progression. The study profiled peripheral blood TCR beta repertoires from stage I NSCLC patients before and after stereotactic body radiotherapy and related them to distant failure. The study took one blood sample before SBRT and one after SBRT from each of some 20 patients and sequenced all 40 or so samples.

The CDR3 has 17 amino acids, counting the end cysteine and phenylalanine. Just CDR3 DNA is preserved here, 51 bases in frame from base 1. As encoded in the germline V gene, CDR1 is MNHGY while CDR2 is SAAAGT. V ends up 6 bases short and J 6 bases short, with an unmatched junction base count of 10. No patient had a history of other malignancies or prior chemotherapy or radiotherapy, and all had node-negative disease on CT and PET/CT. At each of two time points, roughly 6.3 milliliters of peripheral venous blood were collected into EDTA tubes. Ficoll-Paque Plus density-gradient centrifugation was used to isolate PBMCs. Samples were stored at -80°C immediately after collection until analysis. General findings and caveats noted by the study authors: No determination of tumor specificity was made for expanded TCR clones. The study was limited by the small cohort and short follow-up, and independent validation of the study findings is required. Post-SBRT Shannon entropy and its change from baseline were lower in patients who developed distant metastases; baseline Shannon entropy was not associated with metastases. None of the reported P values were adjusted for multiple comparisons. TRBV and TRBJ usage frequencies reportedly varied with metastasis status, involving two V genes at baseline and fewer than 10 V and two J genes after SBRT. After SBRT, the number of unique TCR clones decreased (median around 10,000 before versus about 6,900 after; Wilcoxon paired P=0.011).

Comments on this clonotype: Its antigen target is currently unknown. The likely explanation is a read error, given a far larger clone one base away.

The TCR beta CDR3 region was amplified from genomic DNA by two rounds of multiplex PCR. In the first PCR round, primers specific to each TRBV and TRBJ gene were used, and the primer sequences were filed in Chinese patent CN105087789A. The second PCR round used universal primers. The Roche High Pure PCR Template Preparation Kit was used to extract genomic DNA from frozen PBMCs. Libraries were sequenced paired-end with 151 bp reads on an Illumina HiSeq 3000. The published analysis was carried out like this. Raw reads lacking the multiplex PCR primer sequences were removed with CutAdapt. High-quality paired reads were merged into contigs with PEAR. By alignment to reference sequences, MiXCR assigned TRB V, D and J gene segments to each contig. To remove sequencing errors, CDR3 sequences were clustered according to base quality and sequence similarity. Diversity was calculated as Shannon entropy divided by the natural log of the number of productive TCR sequences. Clonality was defined as one minus Shannon entropy divided by the natural log of the number of unique clonotypes. The Youden index of ROC curves was used to select progression-free survival cut-offs for repertoire metrics, and analyses were performed in R 3.5.3. TCRdb redid the processing of the public reads, applying fastp at Q25 and MiXCR, and retained in-frame beta chains. Under each unique CDR3 protein, matching rows form one entry showing the most common genes and DNA. The V and J calls here are based on TCRdb, not the publication. This sample is represented by over 45,000 distinct CDR3 sequences; around 27% of them were singletons. The top ten hold about 7.5% of the sample.

The chain uses TRBV6-8 and TRBJ2-6; 11 nucleotides in the junction match TRBD1. The material sequenced was PBMCs, taken before or after stereotactic body radiation therapy (not recorded which). The TCR comes from a donor aged 50 or older with non-small cell lung cancer. CDR3 reads: CASSRDRGNAVANVLTF. Here is the DNA: TGTGCCAGCAGCCGGGACAGGGGGAACGCTGTGGCCAACGTCCTGACTTTC.